The 9 T cell receptor beta chains reported below all come from one sample, sequenced in a study of T-cell reconstitution after alpha-beta-depleted transplantation in children. Unique molecular identifiers were built into the TCRbeta library. TCRdb re-analysed the PCR reads in MiXCR, keeping a single row per CDR3 protein. The sample has hundreds of thousands of distinct CDR3 sequences, roughly 17% seen once. Source: PBMCs, mostly from graft donor cells, taken 360 days after TCRalphabeta/CD19-depleted stem cell transplant. The source is a boy less than two years old who had a stem cell transplant for Wiskott-Aldrich syndrome, so the T cells may come from the graft donor.

This sequence joins TRBV5-1 and TRBJ1-1; 8 bases agree with TRBD1. Germline CDR1 and CDR2: SGHRS and YFSETQ. V lost 1 base and J lost 4; bases outside the gene matches: 9. CDR3 size: 16 residues. CDR3 sequence (DNA): TGCGCCAGCAGCTTGTTGCCAGGGGGCAGCGGCACTGAAGCTTTCTTT. Translation: CASSLLPGGSGTEAFF.

This clonotype was observed a handful of times. The chain employs TRBV7-9 and TRBJ2-1; D possibly corresponds to TRBD1 (5 bases). The V gene lost 1 base and the J gene lost 5 bases, with 9 bases spanning the gap. Germline V CDR1 and CDR2: SEHNR, FQNEAQ (reference sequence). CDR3 length: 14 amino acids. CDR3 DNA sequence: TGTGCCAGCAGCTTAGTGGGGCTTAACAATGAGCAGTTCTTC. Its translation: CASSLVGLNNEQFF.

The genes are TRBV5-1 and TRBJ2-5, with 12 bases fitting TRBD2. The CDR3 totals 15 residues. After removal of 1 base from V and 5 bases from J, the junction contained 3 bases not matched to a gene. CDR1 and CDR2 from the germline V gene are SGHRS and YFSETQ. The CDR3 protein is CASSLRLAGEETQYF. The CDR3 coding sequence is TGCGCCAGCAGCTTGAGACTAGCGGGAGAGGAGACCCAGTACTTC.

This clonotype was found a few times. The rearrangement uses TRBV29-1 and TRBJ2-5; tentatively, D is TRBD1 (6 bases). The CDR3 contains 12 residues. With 7 bases removed from V and 0 bases from J, the gap between germline ends came to 9 bases. Per germline, CDR1 SQVTM and CDR2 ANQGSEA. The CDR3 DNA reads TGCAGCGGCACAGGGTACCAAGAGACCCAGTACTTC. This codes for CSGTGYQETQYF.

This clonotype was counted many times. The chain is built from TRBV10-3 and TRBJ1-1; D remains ambiguous. V was clipped by 0 bases and J by 0 bases, with 11 bases between them. Germline CDR1 ENHRY, CDR2 SYGVKD. The CDR3 runs to 16 residues. The CDR3 nucleotides are TGTGCCATCAGTGAGTCGACCGGGCTGTTGAACACTGAAGCTTTCTTT. It yields the protein CAISESTGLLNTEAFF.

J is TRBJ2-1 and V is TRBV10-3, with 8 bases identical to TRBD2. Germline-derived CDR1 and CDR2 are ENHRY and SYGVKD. Germline trimming cut 4 bases from V and 7 bases from J; bases unmatched to any gene: 12. There are 16 residues in the CDR3. CDR3 loop: CAISGSKRLARNEQFF. As DNA, the CDR3 is TGTGCCATCAGTGGAAGTAAGAGACTAGCGCGGAATGAGCAGTTCTTC.

The gene calls are TRBV28 and TRBJ2-7; 8 nucleotides align to TRBD1. Trimming removed 6 bases from V and 5 bases from J; junction bases left unmatched: 12. This CDR3 contains 15 residues. CDR1 MDHEN and CDR2 SYDVKM come from the germline V gene. CDR3 in amino acids: CASSPTGGPFDEQYF. Written as DNA, the CDR3 is TGTGCCAGCAGCCCTACAGGGGGTCCCTTCGACGAGCAGTACTTC.

The chain links TRBV10-3 to TRBJ2-3; D remains unclear. V gave up 11 bases and J gave up 2 bases, with 14 bases separating them. Per the germline V gene, CDR1 is ENHRY and CDR2 is SYGVKD. The CDR3 has 13 residues. DNA for the CDR3: TGTGCCCACGGCGGACCTTCCACAGATACGCAGTATTTT. It is translated as CAHGGPSTDTQYF.

This clonotype was detected only a few times. The V call is TRBV5-4, the J call TRBJ2-7; D perhaps matches TRBD2 (5 bases). The CDR3 extends over 19 amino acids. Trimming took off 2 bases at V and 6 bases at J, with 30 bases between the two ends. The germline V gene has CDR1 SGHNT and CDR2 YYREEE (reference sequence). CDR3 sequence: CASSLPPQRIVATRSEQYF. For the CDR3, the DNA is TGTGCCAGCAGCTTACCTCCCCAGCGAATCGTGGCTACTAGATCCGAGCAGTACTTC.